These T cell receptor beta chains were read from a single sample in a study of blood T cells in healthy people across ages. TCRdb reprocessed the 5' RACE reads with MiXCR, giving one entry per CDR3 protein. Among over 1.5 million distinct CDR3 sequences, approximately 50% were seen once, and the ten largest hold 2.1%. What was sequenced was blood. These receptor sequences come from a woman aged 35 to 49 in good health. Both conserved end residues are part of each CDR3. The D gene is left open where the match is weak. Clone size is not always given. Where it is, it says once, few, many or a class for expanded clones.

J | size | V | D | CDR3 | DNA
TRBJ2-7 | - | TRBV28 | TRBD1 | CASRREGTGYEQYF | TGTGCCAGCAGACGCGAAGGGACAGGCTACGAGCAGTACTTC
TRBJ2-5 | - | TRBV4-2 | TRBD2 | CASSHSAGRQAKGETQYF | TGTGCCAGCAGCCATTCAGCGGGGAGGCAGGCGAAAGGAGAGACCCAGTACTTC
TRBJ2-1 | - | TRBV24-1 | - | CATSNNRGGMLNEQFF | TGTGCCACCAGTAATAACAGGGGAGGAATGTTGAATGAGCAGTTCTTC
TRBJ1-5 | - | TRBV12-3/TRBV12-4 | TRBD1 | CASRETGASNQPQHF | TGTGCCAGCAGAGAAACAGGGGCCAGCAATCAGCCCCAGCATTTT
TRBJ2-5 | few | TRBV20-1 | TRBD2 | CSARRTSGGQETQYF | TGCAGTGCTAGAAGGACTAGCGGGGGACAAGAGACCCAGTACTTC
TRBJ2-1 | - | TRBV12-3/TRBV12-4 | - | CASSVRDTGEQFF | TGTGCCAGCAGTGTCCGGGACACCGGTGAGCAGTTCTTC
TRBJ2-1 | - | TRBV27 | TRBD2 | CASSLSSSGGVNEQFF | TGTGCCAGCAGTTTATCATCGAGCGGGGGGGTCAATGAGCAGTTCTTC
TRBJ2-7 | - | TRBV7-2 | - | CASSSDRKISYEQYF | TGTGCCAGCAGCTCCGACCGGAAAATCTCCTACGAACAGTACTTC
TRBJ1-2 | - | TRBV28 | - | CASSRSAGTGYGYTF | TGTGCCAGCAGCCGAAGCGCCGGGACGGGCTATGGCTACACCTTC
TRBJ1-5 | - | TRBV20-1 | - | CSAHGLDTGTQHF | TGCAGTGCCCACGGTTTGGACACCGGTACCCAGCATTTT
TRBJ2-5 | - | TRBV20-1 | TRBD2 | CSAGGRLAGGPQYF | TGCAGTGCTGGAGGCAGGCTAGCGGGGGGGCCCCAGTACTTC
TRBJ2-1 | - | TRBV27 | - | CASKRNPDPYNEQFF | TGTGCCAGCAAAAGAAACCCGGATCCCTACAATGAGCAGTTCTTC
TRBJ2-6 | medium-sized | TRBV6-1 | - | CASSESQGGANVLTF | TGTGCCAGCAGTGAAAGTCAGGGGGGGGCCAACGTCCTGACTTTC
TRBJ2-2 | - | TRBV7-9 | - | CASLGQTNTGELFF | TGTGCCAGTTTAGGACAGACAAACACCGGGGAGCTGTTTTTT
TRBJ2-7 | - | TRBV20-1 | TRBD2 | CSAPGLAGDEQYF | TGCAGTGCTCCGGGACTAGCGGGAGACGAGCAGTACTTC
TRBJ2-1 | - | TRBV7-2 | - | CASSPGGPEGLARFF | TGTGCCAGCAGCCCAGGGGGACCAGAAGGACTAGCACGGTTCTTC
TRBJ2-1 | - | TRBV29-1 | - | CSVLPTQGSYNEQFF | TGCAGCGTTCTTCCAACCCAGGGGTCCTACAATGAGCAGTTCTTC
TRBJ1-6 | - | TRBV5-1 | - | CASSLDFPKGPNSPLHF | TGCGCCAGCAGCTTGGATTTTCCGAAGGGGCCCAATTCACCCCTCCACTTT
TRBJ2-7 | few | TRBV11-2 | - | CASRRLTGHEQYF | TGTGCCAGCAGACGACTAACTGGCCACGAGCAGTACTTC
TRBJ1-1 | - | TRBV4-2 | TRBD1 | CASSYRDRGTGEAFF | TGTGCCAGCAGCTACCGGGACAGGGGCACTGGTGAAGCTTTCTTT
TRBJ2-4 | - | TRBV6-1 | - | CASSPAGYPLAKNIQYF | TGTGCCAGCAGCCCTGCAGGGTATCCCCTAGCCAAAAACATTCAGTACTTC
TRBJ2-3 | few | TRBV29-1 | - | CSVDHTDTQYF | TGCAGCGTTGACCACACAGATACGCAGTATTTT
TRBJ1-4 | - | TRBV4-3 | TRBD1 | CASSQEHGTGNEKLFF | TGCGCCAGCAGCCAGGAGCACGGGACAGGGAATGAAAAACTGTTTTTT